Following are 21 T cell receptor beta chains from one sample sequenced in a study of identical twins. A single record per CDR3 protein comes from TCRdb applying MiXCR to the 5' RACE reads. Among some 760,000 distinct CDR3 sequences listed, approximately 18% were seen once. The same sample was also used in a study of T cells expressing NK-cell markers.

Sequencing was done on a sample of PBMCs. The receptors were gathered from a woman aged 18-29 years in good health.

This chain joins TRBV20-1 and TRBJ2-2; D is perhaps TRBD2 (5 bases). Per germline, CDR1 DFQATT and CDR2 SNEGSKA (reference sequence). Trimming removed 1 base at V and 1 base at J, with 10 bases between. CDR3 size: 15 residues. The CDR3 protein is CSARVRDRNTGELFF. CDR3 coding DNA: TGCAGTGCTAGAGTCCGGGATAGGAACACCGGGGAGCTGTTTTTT.

This chain links TRBV11-2 with TRBJ2-1; 11 positions agree with TRBD2. The CDR3 has 21 residues. Germline V gene sequence: CDR1 SGHAT, CDR2 FQNNGV. V shed 1 base, J shed 5 bases, and the junction held 19 bases outside the gene matches. The CDR3 region is CASSLGGETSGIDFGNNEQFF. CDR3 bases: TGTGCCAGCAGCTTAGGAGGGGAGACTAGCGGGATCGATTTTGGGAACAATGAGCAGTTCTTC.

This chain joins TRBV11-2 and TRBJ1-2, with 7 bases fitting TRBD1. J lost 4 bases, V lost 4 bases, and 9 bases had no gene match. Germline values: CDR1 SGHAT, CDR2 FQNNGV. The CDR3 extends over 15 amino acids. The DNA of the CDR3 is TGTGCCAGCAGCTCGGGCACAGGGGCGGGCTATGGCTACACCTTC. Translating gives CASSSGTGAGYGYTF.

The V and J genes are TRBV10-3 and TRBJ2-7; D may be TRBD2 (8 bases). The CDR3 is made up of 16 amino acids. Per germline, CDR1 ENHRY and CDR2 SYGVKD. Between the trimmed V and J ends, which lost 6 bases and 6 bases, there was a span of 24 bases. The CDR3 DNA is TGTGCCATCAGCCTTTCTAGCGGGCCAGGGGGTTCCGAGCAGTACTTC. This gives the protein CAISLSSGPGGSEQYF.

This chain uses TRBV6-5 with TRBJ1-1, with 7 nucleotides matching TRBD1. CDR1 is MNHEY and CDR2 is SVGAGI in the germline V gene. The CDR3 is 15 residues long. Unmatched junction bases numbered 10, after V lost 3 bases and J lost 6 bases. For the CDR3, the DNA is TGTGCCAGCAGTTATTCCATACAGGGGTCGGCTGAAGCTTTCTTT. Residues: CASSYSIQGSAEAFF.

The chain combines TRBV5-4 with TRBJ1-1, with a tentative D call TRBD1 (6 bases). There are 13 residues in the CDR3. Germline V lookup: CDR1 SGHNT, CDR2 YYREEE (reference sequence). Trimming cost V 2 bases and J 8 bases, with 13 bases left between them. DNA for the CDR3: TGTGCCAGCAGCTTAAGGGGGTCAACGGAAGCTTTCTTT. Residues: CASSLRGSTEAFF. Together with reference TRBV5-4 and TRBJ1-1, the CDR3 gives the full variable domain: ETGVTQSPTHLIKTRGQQVTLRCSSQSGHNTVSWYQQALGQGPQFIFQYYREEENGRGNFPPRFSGLQFPNYSSELNVNALELDDSALYLCASSLRGSTEAFFGQGTRLTVV.

The V gene is TRBV5-1, the J gene TRBJ2-7, with D perhaps matching TRBD2 (6 bases). There are 14 residues in the CDR3. The V gene's germline CDR1 is SGHRS and CDR2 YFSETQ. The V end was cut by 5 bases, the J end by 1 base, with 13 bases between. In DNA form, the CDR3 reads TGCGCCAGCAGACTAGCCCTGGGGTCCTACGAGCAGTACTTC. Protein sequence: CASRLALGSYEQYF.

The V and J genes are TRBV18 and TRBJ2-1, with D possibly TRBD2 on 6 matching bases. This CDR3 is 19 amino acids long. The germline V and J ends were trimmed by 4 bases and 7 bases, with 29 bases remaining between them. Germline CDR1 reads KGHSH; CDR2 reads LQKENI. In DNA, the CDR3 is TGTGCCAGCTCACTCCCGCGGACTATAAAGATTGGAGTTATGAATGAGCAGTTCTTC. Its translation: CASSLPRTIKIGVMNEQFF. Drawing the rest from reference TRBV18 and TRBJ2-1, the complete variable domain is NAGVMQNPRHLVRRRGQEARLRCSPMKGHSHVYWYRQLPEEGLKFMVYLQKENIIDESGMPKERFSAEFPKEGPSILRIQQVVRGDSAAYFCASSLPRTIKIGVMNEQFFGPGTRLTVL.

This clonotype was recorded only once. The CDR3 nucleotides read TGTGCTAGTGTTTTAGGAGCTGAAGCTTTCTTT. It yields the protein CASVLGAEAFF. This chain joins TRBV12-5 and TRBJ1-1; no clear D. The CDR3 is 11 residues long. The ends were cut back, 7 bases at V and 6 bases at J, with 9 bases in the middle. Looked up from germline, CDR1 is LGHNT and CDR2 is FRNRAP.

This clonotype occurred a few times. The chain employs TRBV9 and TRBJ2-1; 9 bases map to TRBD2. V lost 4 bases to trimming and J lost 4 bases; unmatched junction nucleotides: 9. CDR3 length equals 16 residues. Germline V gene sequence: CDR1 SGDLS, CDR2 YYNGEE. CDR3 residues: CASSSPGLASYNEQFF. The CDR3 DNA reads as TGTGCCAGCAGCTCTCCGGGACTAGCATCGTACAATGAGCAGTTCTTC.

This clonotype was seen a few times. V and J are TRBV9 and TRBJ2-3; D not certain. CDR1 and CDR2 (germline): SGDLS, YYNGEE. The CDR3 has 12 amino acids. V was trimmed by 3 bases and J by 2 bases, leaving 4 bases between them. CDR3 nucleotide sequence: TGTGCCAGCAGCGCTTTCACAGATACGCAGTATTTT. Translating gives CASSAFTDTQYF. Full variable domain (outside the CDR3, taken from reference TRBV9 and TRBJ2-3): DSGVTQTPKHLITATGQRVTLRCSPRSGDLSVYWYQQSLDQGLQFLIQYYNGEERAKGNILERFSAQQFPDLHSELNLSSLELGDSALYFCASSAFTDTQYFGPGTRLTVL.

This clonotype was observed a few times. J is TRBJ1-2 and V is TRBV5-1; 11 positions agree with TRBD1. Trimming took 5 bases from V and 5 from J; bases not matched to a gene: 5. The CDR3 contains 14 residues. Germline V gene lookup returns CDR1 SGHRS and CDR2 YFSETQ. CDR3 bases: TGCGCCAGCAGTAGGACAGGGGGCTTGTATGGCTACACCTTC. Its protein is CASSRTGGLYGYTF.

This sequence joins TRBV7-6 and TRBJ2-7; TRBD2 matches 7 bases. The CDR3 consists of 14 residues. V was pared by 10 bases and J by 4 bases, with 13 bases of the junction left unmatched. Germline CDR1 is SGHVS and CDR2 is FNYEAQ. CDR3 sequence: CATVEVAGGYEQYF. The CDR3, as DNA: TGTGCCACCGTAGAAGTAGCGGGCGGGTACGAGCAGTACTTC.

This clonotype was detected only a few times. V gene TRBV24-1 combines with J gene TRBJ2-1; the D is unclear. Germline lookup yields CDR1 KGHDR and CDR2 SFDVKD. This CDR3 is built from 12 residues. V gave up 1 base and J gave up 7 bases, with 4 bases separating them. The CDR3: CATSDFKNEQFF. CDR3 coding DNA: TGTGCCACCAGTGATTTTAAGAATGAGCAGTTCTTC.

The chain employs TRBV7-9 and TRBJ2-1, with 9 bases identical to TRBD2. V was clipped by 11 bases and J by 3 bases; unmatched bases: 8. CDR1 is SEHNR and CDR2 is FQNEAQ in the germline V gene (reference sequence). This CDR3 spans 14 amino acids. The DNA for the CDR3 is TGTGCCGTACACGGAGCGGGGGGCTACAATGAGCAGTTCTTC. Residues: CAVHGAGGYNEQFF.

This clonotype was counted a few times. This chain uses TRBV5-6 with TRBJ2-2; possibly TRBD1 for D (6 bases). Germline V gene data show CDR1 as SGHDT and CDR2 as YYEEEE. The V end lost 4 bases, the J end lost 4 bases, and 17 bases lay between the germline ends. There are 16 residues in the CDR3. The CDR3 here is CASSPNPGDPTGELFF. CDR3 coding DNA: TGTGCCAGCAGCCCCAACCCAGGGGACCCCACCGGGGAGCTGTTTTTT. The entire variable domain, with the rest obtained from reference TRBV5-6 and TRBJ2-2, is as follows: DAGVTQSPTHLIKTRGQQVTLRCSPKSGHDTVSWYQQALGQGPQFIFQYYEEEERQRGNFPDRFSGHQFPNYSSELNVNALLLGDSALYLCASSPNPGDPTGELFFGEGSRLTVL.

This chain links TRBV7-2 with TRBJ2-7, with TRBD2 matching 10 bases. Germline values: CDR1 SGHTA, CDR2 FQGNSA. The junction had 9 bases not matched to a gene; V was cut back by 3 bases and J by 4 bases. The CDR3 covers 16 residues. In nucleotides, the CDR3 is TGTGCCAGCAGCTTCCAACCTAGCGGGAGTCAGTACGAGCAGTACTTC. Its translation is CASSFQPSGSQYEQYF.

This clonotype was counted between two and nine times. This sequence joins TRBV7-2 and TRBJ2-7, with D perhaps TRBD1 or TRBD2 (5 bases each). CDR3 length: 16 residues. Germline V gives CDR1 SGHTA, CDR2 FQGNSA. V was shortened by 3 bases and J by 1 base, with 16 bases between the two germline ends. Here the CDR3 DNA reads TGTGCCAGCAGCTTCGGAATGGGGGAGAGGTCCTACGAGCAGTACTTC. The encoded protein is CASSFGMGERSYEQYF.

Regarding this clonotype: One junction end does not reproduce the germline sequence, and a read error may be involved. V is TRBV5-1 and J is TRBJ1-4; D possibly corresponds to TRBD1 (5 bases). CDR3 length equals 13 residues. Germline CDR1 and CDR2: SGHRS and YFSETQ. CDR3 coding DNA: TGCACCAGCAGCAGACGGGACGATGAAAAACTGTTTTTT. The encoded protein is CTSSRRDDEKLFF.

This clonotype showed up just a few times. The rearrangement links TRBV3-1 to TRBJ2-1, with D hard to call. The V and J ends lost 4 bases and 10 bases respectively, with 17 bases between them. Per germline, CDR1 LGHDT and CDR2 YNNKEL (reference sequence). The CDR3 length is 14 residues. CDR3 in amino acids: CASSPFAILAEQFF. The CDR3 bases are TGTGCCAGCAGCCCCTTTGCAATCTTAGCAGAGCAGTTCTTC.

This clonotype was counted a few times. The V and J genes are TRBV12-3 or TRBV12-4 and TRBJ2-2, with D perhaps matching TRBD1 (5 bases). Trimming stripped 3 bases from V and 7 bases from J, with 12 bases between. The CDR3 covers 14 residues. The chain's CDR3 is CASSFRVKGGELFF. The CDR3 DNA reads TGTGCCAGCAGTTTCAGGGTGAAGGGCGGGGAGCTGTTTTTT.